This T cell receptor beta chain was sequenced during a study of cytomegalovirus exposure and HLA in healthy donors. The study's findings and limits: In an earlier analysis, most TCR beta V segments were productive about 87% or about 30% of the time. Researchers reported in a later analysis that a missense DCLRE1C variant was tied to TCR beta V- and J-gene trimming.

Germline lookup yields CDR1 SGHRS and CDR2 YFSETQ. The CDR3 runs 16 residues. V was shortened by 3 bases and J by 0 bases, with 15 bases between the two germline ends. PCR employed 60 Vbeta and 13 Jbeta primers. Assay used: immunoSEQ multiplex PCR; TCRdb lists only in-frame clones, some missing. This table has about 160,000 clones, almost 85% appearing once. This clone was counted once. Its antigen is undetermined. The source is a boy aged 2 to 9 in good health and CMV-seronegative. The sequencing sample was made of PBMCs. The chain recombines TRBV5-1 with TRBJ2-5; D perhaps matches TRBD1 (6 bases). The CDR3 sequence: CASSSAQQGNQETQYF. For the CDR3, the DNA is TGCGCCAGCAGCTCTGCACAACAGGGAAACCAAGAGACCCAGTACTTC.